This is a list of T cell receptor beta chains from one sample in a study of T-cell memory formation after mild COVID-19. In TCRdb, the 5' RACE reads were re-called with MiXCR into one record per CDR3 protein. The table shows about 560,000 distinct CDR3 sequences, with 20% to 25% occurring only once. The sequencing sample was made of PBMCs or a T cell subset sorted from them (not recorded which). The receptors were gathered from an adult woman who had mild COVID-19 (a few samples of this study predate the infection). Cell type and time point are not known. Both conserved end residues are part of each CDR3. Fields, in order: CDR3 protein, CDR3 DNA, J gene, D gene, V gene, clone size. A D gene is named only where the DNA matches it firmly. Rows give clone size only sometimes, using once, few, many, or a class for an expanded clone.

CASSSLAGGISYNEQFF	TGCGCCAGCAGCTCACTAGCGGGAGGGATCTCCTACAATGAGCAGTTCTTC	TRBJ2-1	TRBD2	TRBV5-1	-
CAISESGQSNEKLFF	TGTGCCATCAGTGAGTCAGGACAGTCGAATGAAAAACTGTTTTTT	TRBJ1-4	-	TRBV10-3	-
CASSRPSGATYEQYF	TGTGCCAGTAGTAGACCTAGCGGGGCTACCTACGAGCAGTACTTC	TRBJ2-7	TRBD2	TRBV19	few
CASSLSGSTEAFF	TGTGCCAGCAGCTTATCCGGTAGCACTGAAGCTTTCTTT	TRBJ1-1	-	TRBV12-3/TRBV12-4	many
CASSDDGQGANTEAFF	TGTGCCAGCAGTGACGACGGACAGGGAGCGAACACTGAAGCTTTCTTT	TRBJ1-1	TRBD1	TRBV25-1	few
CASSEVVYLTGGSGQPQHF	TGTGCCAGCAGTGAAGTGGTTTATTTAACAGGGGGATCGGGTCAGCCCCAGCATTTT	TRBJ1-5	TRBD1	TRBV6-1	few
CAWGVGAEAFF	TGTGCCTGGGGCGTGGGGGCTGAAGCTTTCTTT	TRBJ1-1	-	TRBV30	-
CASSPYWGVSNQPQHF	TGTGCCAGCAGCCCATATTGGGGGGTTAGCAATCAGCCCCAGCATTTT	TRBJ1-5	-	TRBV4-2	-
CASRQRGASTDTQYF	TGTGCCAGCAGGCAGCGGGGGGCCTCCACAGATACGCAGTATTTT	TRBJ2-3	TRBD2	TRBV9	few
CASTTRAGELFF	TGTGCCAGCACCACCCGGGCGGGGGAGCTGTTTTTT	TRBJ2-2	-	TRBV6-5	-
CASSLDREGYGYTF	TGTGCCAGCAGCTTGGACAGGGAAGGCTATGGCTACACCTTC	TRBJ1-2	TRBD1	TRBV7-8	-
CATSESGLAGGAPFF	TGTGCCACCAGTGAATCGGGACTAGCGGGAGGGGCCCCGTTCTTC	TRBJ2-1	TRBD2	TRBV24-1	-
CSARDSDRALGYNEQFF	TGCAGTGCTAGAGATAGCGACAGGGCCCTCGGTTACAATGAGCAGTTCTTC	TRBJ2-1	TRBD1	TRBV20-1	few
CASSLDVLEQFF	TGTGCCAGCAGCTTAGATGTCCTGGAGCAGTTCTTC	TRBJ2-1	-	TRBV7-2	few
CSVAGGLGGYTF	TGCAGCGTTGCAGGGGGGTTGGGCGGCTACACCTTC	TRBJ1-2	TRBD1	TRBV29-1	-
CSALGGSNTGELFF	TGCAGCGCCCTGGGGGGGTCGAACACCGGGGAGCTGTTTTTT	TRBJ2-2	TRBD2	TRBV29-1	-
CATSRLGRLRLGGTDTQYF	TGTGCCACCAGCAGACTGGGTCGGCTTCGGCTAGGCGGCACAGATACGCAGTATTTT	TRBJ2-3	-	TRBV15	few
CASSLDGLEHSYEQYF	TGTGCCAGCAGCTTAGACGGGCTCGAACACTCCTACGAGCAGTACTTC	TRBJ2-7	-	TRBV7-9	-
CASGASGSPDTQYF	TGTGCCAGCGGCGCTAGCGGGAGCCCAGATACGCAGTATTTT	TRBJ2-3	TRBD2	TRBV7-8	few
CASSPELRGAFF	TGTGCCAGCAGCCCCGAACTCAGGGGAGCTTTCTTT	TRBJ1-1	-	TRBV12-3/TRBV12-4	-
CASSGTPGQNTGELFF	TGTGCCAGTAGCGGGACCCCGGGACAAAACACCGGGGAGCTGTTTTTT	TRBJ2-2	-	TRBV19	-
CASSPGGDYNEQFF	TGTGCCAGTAGTCCCGGGGGAGACTACAATGAGCAGTTCTTC	TRBJ2-1	-	TRBV19	-
CASRDRGLGGTEAFF	TGTGCCAGCAGGGACAGGGGATTAGGTGGCACTGAAGCTTTCTTT	TRBJ1-1	TRBD1	TRBV12-3/TRBV12-4	-
CASSQESRGLTYEQYF	TGTGCCAGCAGCCAAGAGAGCCGGGGCCTTACCTACGAGCAGTACTTC	TRBJ2-7	-	TRBV14	few
CASLGSGANVLTF	TGTGCCAGTTTAGGATCTGGGGCCAACGTCCTGACTTTC	TRBJ2-6	-	TRBV2	few
CASTAGQGYFTEAFF	TGCGCCAGCACTGCGGGACAGGGTTACTTCACTGAAGCTTTCTTT	TRBJ1-1	TRBD1	TRBV5-1	few
CASSPFHYGSGGTYEQYF	TGTGCCAGCAGTCCCTTCCATTATGGAAGCGGGGGGACCTACGAGCAGTACTTC	TRBJ2-7	TRBD2	TRBV6-1	-
CASSLTGGGGETQYF	TGTGCCAGCAGCTTGACAGGGGGCGGTGGTGAGACCCAGTACTTC	TRBJ2-5	TRBD1	TRBV7-8	few
CASSLSGSRETQYF	TGTGCCAGCAGCTTAAGCGGCAGTAGAGAGACCCAGTACTTC	TRBJ2-5	-	TRBV7-2	many
CASSIEGLAGGHLNF	TGTGCCAGCAGCATAGAGGGACTAGCGGGGGGGCACCTTAACTTC	TRBJ2-7	TRBD2	TRBV5-4	-
CASSPRGLQEKNTGELFF	TGCGCCAGCAGCCCACGGGGTCTCCAGGAGAAGAACACCGGGGAGCTGTTTTTT	TRBJ2-2	-	TRBV4-3	-
CASSQGDSGANVLTF	TGCGCCAGCAGCCAAGGGGACTCTGGGGCCAACGTCCTGACTTTC	TRBJ2-6	-	TRBV4-1	-
CSAPGLGQLSTDTQYF	TGCAGTGCTCCAGGCCTCGGACAGCTTAGCACAGATACGCAGTATTTT	TRBJ2-3	-	TRBV20-1	-